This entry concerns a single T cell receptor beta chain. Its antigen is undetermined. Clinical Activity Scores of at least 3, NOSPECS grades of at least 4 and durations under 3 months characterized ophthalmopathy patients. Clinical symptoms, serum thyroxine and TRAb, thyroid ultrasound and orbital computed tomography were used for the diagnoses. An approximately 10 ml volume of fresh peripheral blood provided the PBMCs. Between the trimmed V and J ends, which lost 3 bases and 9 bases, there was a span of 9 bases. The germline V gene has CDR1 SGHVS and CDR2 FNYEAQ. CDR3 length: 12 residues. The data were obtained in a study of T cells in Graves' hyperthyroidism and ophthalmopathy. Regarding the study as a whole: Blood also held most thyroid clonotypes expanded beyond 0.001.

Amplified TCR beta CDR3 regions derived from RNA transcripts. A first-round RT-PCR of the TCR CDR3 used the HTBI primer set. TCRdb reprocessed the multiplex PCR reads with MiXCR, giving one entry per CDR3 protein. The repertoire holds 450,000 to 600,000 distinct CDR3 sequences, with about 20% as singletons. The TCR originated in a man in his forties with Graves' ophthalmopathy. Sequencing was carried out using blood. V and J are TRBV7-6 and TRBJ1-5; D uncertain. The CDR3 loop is CASSFVGWPQHF. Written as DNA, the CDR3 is TGTGCCAGCAGCTTCGTCGGGTGGCCCCAGCATTTT. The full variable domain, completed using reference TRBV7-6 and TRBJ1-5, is GAGVSQSPRYKVTKRGQDVALRCDPISGHVSLYWYRQALGQGPEFLTYFNYEAQQDKSGLPNDRFSAERPEGSISTLTIQRTEQRDSAMYRCASSFVGWPQHFGDGTRLSIL.